The clone carrying this TCR beta chain showed up just a few times. Its antigen is not known. Trimming took 2 bases from V and 0 from J, leaving 11 bases between them. CDR1 is MNHEY, CDR2 SMNVEV, per germline (reference sequence). The CDR3 covers 16 residues. This specimen belongs to a study of CD8 T cells in ankylosing spondylitis. General study findings and limits: Earlier literature documents some of the motif variants in reactive arthritis synovial fluid and blood. Clones linked to disease, bearing a CD8+ phenotype, were relatively rare in peripheral blood. There was reportedly significant enrichment of clones that were disease-linked in matched ankylosing spondylitis synovial fluid.

Quantitative 5'-RACE with molecular barcodes produced the TCR beta libraries. TCRdb fed the 5' RACE reads into MiXCR, producing one record per CDR3 protein. Here the sample spans fewer than 200,000 distinct CDR3 sequences, 15% to 20% being singletons. This clonotype was sampled from a male donor aged 10-30 years with ankylosing spondylitis or in good health (not recorded which). The specimen was blood, either unsorted or a sorted T cell fraction (not recorded which). The J gene is TRBJ2-1, the V gene TRBV27, with D unclear. The CDR3 coding sequence is TGTGCCAGCAGTTTAGCGCCTCGGAGCTCCTACAATGAGCAGTTCTTC. Protein product: CASSLAPRSSYNEQFF.